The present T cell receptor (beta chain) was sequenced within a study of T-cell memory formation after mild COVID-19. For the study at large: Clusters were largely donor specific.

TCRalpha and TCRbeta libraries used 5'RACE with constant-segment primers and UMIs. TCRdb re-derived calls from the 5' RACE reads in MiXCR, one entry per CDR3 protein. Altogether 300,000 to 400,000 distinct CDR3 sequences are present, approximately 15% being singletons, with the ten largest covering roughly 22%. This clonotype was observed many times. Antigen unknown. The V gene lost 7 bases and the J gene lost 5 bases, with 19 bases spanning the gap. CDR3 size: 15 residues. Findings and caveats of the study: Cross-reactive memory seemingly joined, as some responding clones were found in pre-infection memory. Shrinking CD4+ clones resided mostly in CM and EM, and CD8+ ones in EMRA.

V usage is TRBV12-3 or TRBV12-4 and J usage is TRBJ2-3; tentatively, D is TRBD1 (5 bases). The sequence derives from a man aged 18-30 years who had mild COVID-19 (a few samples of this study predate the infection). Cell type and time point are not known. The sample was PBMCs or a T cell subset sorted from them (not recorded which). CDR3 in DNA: TGTGCCAGCAAGGAGATCGAAGGGGTGGGAGATACGCAGTATTTT. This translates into CASKEIEGVGDTQYF.